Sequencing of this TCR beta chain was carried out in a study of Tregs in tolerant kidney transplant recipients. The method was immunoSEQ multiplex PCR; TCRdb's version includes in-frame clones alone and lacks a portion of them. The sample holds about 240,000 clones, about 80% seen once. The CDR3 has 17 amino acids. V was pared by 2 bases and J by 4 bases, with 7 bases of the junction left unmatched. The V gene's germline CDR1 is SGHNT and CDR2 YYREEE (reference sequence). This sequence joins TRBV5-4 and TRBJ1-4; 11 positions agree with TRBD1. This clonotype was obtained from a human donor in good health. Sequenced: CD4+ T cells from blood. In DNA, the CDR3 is TGTGCCAGCAGCTTAGCGGACAGGGGGCTAGGTAATGAAAAACTGTTTTTT. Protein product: CASSLADRGLGNEKLFF.